One T cell receptor (beta chain) is described in this entry. The V and J ends lost 11 bases and 2 bases, in that order; junction bases with no gene match: 3. Germline V gene lookup returns CDR1 SNHLY and CDR2 FYNNEI. The CDR3 is made up of 13 amino acids. This table comes from immunoSEQ multiplex PCR, and its TCRdb copy is limited to in-frame clones, with some not included. The sample records over 200,000 clones, about 70% being singletons. These data belong to a study of blood T cell repertoires in COVID-19. The material sequenced was peripheral blood. This chain uses TRBV2 with TRBJ2-7; 13 nucleotides line up with TRBD2. The TCR comes from a woman older than 75 with acute or convalescent COVID-19. CDR3: CAGTSGAAYEQYF. CDR3 sequence (DNA): TGTGCCGGGACTAGCGGGGCAGCCTACGAGCAGTACTTC.